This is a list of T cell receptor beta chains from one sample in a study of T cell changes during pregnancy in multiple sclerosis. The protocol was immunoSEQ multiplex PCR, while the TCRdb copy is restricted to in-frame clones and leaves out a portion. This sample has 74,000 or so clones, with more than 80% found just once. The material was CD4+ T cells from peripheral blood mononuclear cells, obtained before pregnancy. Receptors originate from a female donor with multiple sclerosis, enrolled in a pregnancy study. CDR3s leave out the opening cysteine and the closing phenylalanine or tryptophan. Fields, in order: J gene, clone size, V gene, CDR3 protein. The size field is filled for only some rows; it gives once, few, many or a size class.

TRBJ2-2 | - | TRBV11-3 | ASSLAGNTGELF
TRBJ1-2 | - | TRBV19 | ASSPGQGYGYT
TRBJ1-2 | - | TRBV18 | ASSPKQDYGYT
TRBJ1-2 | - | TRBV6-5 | ASTEQGARGYT
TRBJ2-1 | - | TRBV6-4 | ADTPAGSYNEQF
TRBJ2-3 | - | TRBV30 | ASVGLGGADTQY
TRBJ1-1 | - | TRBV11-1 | ASSHPRQNTEAF
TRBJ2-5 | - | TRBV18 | ASSPQSQETQY
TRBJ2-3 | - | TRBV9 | ASSATPTHTRDTQY
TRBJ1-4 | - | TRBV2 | ASSRATNEKLF
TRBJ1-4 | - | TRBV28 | ASQSGTGSEKLF
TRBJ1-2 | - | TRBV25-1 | ASSDPGTPFYGYT
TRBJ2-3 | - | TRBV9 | ASSPLGGRGTDTQY
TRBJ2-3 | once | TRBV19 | ASSIRAGSTDTQY
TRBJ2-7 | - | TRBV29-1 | SVRRGLNSYEQY
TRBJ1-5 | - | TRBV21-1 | ASSGLQGDNQPQH
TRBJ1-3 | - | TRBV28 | ASSSYGTGGNTIY
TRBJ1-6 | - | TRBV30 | AWSATRRGRGSSPLH
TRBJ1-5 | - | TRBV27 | ASSPPQPQH
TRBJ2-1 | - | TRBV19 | ASSEGGLLSYNEQF
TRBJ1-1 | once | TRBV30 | AWSVRIEAEAF
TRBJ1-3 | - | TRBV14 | ASGYLGAGNTIY
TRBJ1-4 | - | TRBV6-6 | ASSYRQGVNEKLF
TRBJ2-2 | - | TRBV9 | ASSWTGDTGELF
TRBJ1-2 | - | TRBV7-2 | ASSLVLSPYGYT
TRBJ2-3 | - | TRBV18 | ASSPLGQGRTDTQY
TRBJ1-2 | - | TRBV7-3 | ASSLAANYGYT
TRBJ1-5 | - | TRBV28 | ASSPPLQPQH
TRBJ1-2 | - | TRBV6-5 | ASTHGGTGLYGYT
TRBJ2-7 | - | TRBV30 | AWSVRGSGEQY
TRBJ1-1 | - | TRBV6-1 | ASSPGTGETEAF
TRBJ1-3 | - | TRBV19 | ASSTGQGTSGNTIY
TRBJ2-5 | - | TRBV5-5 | ASSYRGHETQY
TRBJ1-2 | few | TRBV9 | ASSGGDYGYT
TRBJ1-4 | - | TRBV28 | ASSPYRGGSEKLF
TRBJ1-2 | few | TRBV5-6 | ASSPTGGARSGYT
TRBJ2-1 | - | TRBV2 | ASMGLAGVNEQF
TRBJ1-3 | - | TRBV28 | ATYSGNTIY
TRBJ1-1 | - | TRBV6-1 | ASSGPGQGNTEAF
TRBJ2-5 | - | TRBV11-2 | ASSLAQETQY